The clone carrying this T cell receptor (beta chain) was seen more than once but under ten times. Its antigen is not identified. TCRdb's table, derived via immunoSEQ multiplex PCR, lists solely in-frame clones and lacks some. The repertoire has over 45,000 clones, about two thirds of them found once; the top ten carry approximately 15%. After autologous stem cell transplantation all patients relapsed, and prior brentuximab vedotin exposure differed between cohorts. This entry belongs to a study of PD-1 blockade in classical Hodgkin lymphoma. Points from the study as a whole: Those achieving complete response showed baseline diversity like newly diagnosed patients.

The ends were cut back, 6 bases at V and 0 bases at J, with 17 bases in the middle. CDR3 length: 16 residues. Germline V gene lookup returns CDR1 LNHDA and CDR2 SQIVND (reference sequence). This TCR was sampled from a human donor with classical Hodgkin lymphoma. The material sequenced was peripheral blood mononuclear cells (PBMCs), taken before the second cycle of nivolumab. V usage is TRBV19 and J usage is TRBJ1-2; tentatively, D is TRBD1 (5 bases). Here the CDR3 DNA reads TGTGCCAGTAGGCTTACAGGAATCGGGTCTAACTATGGCTACACCTTC. It encodes CASRLTGIGSNYGYTF. Filled out from reference TRBV19 and TRBJ1-2, the complete variable domain reads DGGITQSPKYLFRKEGQNVTLSCEQNLNHDAMYWYRQDPGQGLRLIYYSQIVNDFQKGDIAEGYSVSREKKESFPLTVTSAQKNPTAFYLCASRLTGIGSNYGYTFGSGTRLTVV.